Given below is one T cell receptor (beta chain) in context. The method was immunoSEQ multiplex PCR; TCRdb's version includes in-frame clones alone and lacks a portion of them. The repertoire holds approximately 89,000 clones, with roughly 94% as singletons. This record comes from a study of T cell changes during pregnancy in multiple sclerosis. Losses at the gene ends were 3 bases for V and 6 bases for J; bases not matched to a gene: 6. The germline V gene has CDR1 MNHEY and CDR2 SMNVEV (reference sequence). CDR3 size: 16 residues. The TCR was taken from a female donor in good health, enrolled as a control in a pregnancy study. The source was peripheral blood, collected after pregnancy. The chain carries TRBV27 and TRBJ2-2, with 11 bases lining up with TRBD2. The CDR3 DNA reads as TGTGCCAGCAGTTTTTTTTTAGCGGGAGGGCCCGGGGAGCTGTTTTTT. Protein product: CASSFFLAGGPGELFF.